Presented here are 27 T cell receptor beta chains from one specimen sequenced in a study of blood T cell repertoires in COVID-19. TCRdb keeps only in-frame clones here, not all; method: immunoSEQ multiplex PCR. Here the sample spans some 180,000 clones, approximately 84% being singletons. Material for sequencing was peripheral blood. The receptors were sampled from an elderly woman with COVID-19, enrolled during active disease.

The chain has TRBV28 and TRBJ2-1; TRBD2 agrees at 14 bases. CDR1 is MDHEN and CDR2 is SYDVKM in the germline V gene. Germline trimming cut 4 bases from V and 7 bases from J; bases unmatched to any gene: 6. This CDR3 is 16 amino acids long. The CDR3 loop is CASSSPGLAGGNEQFF. In DNA, the CDR3 is TGTGCCAGCAGTTCGCCCGGACTAGCGGGAGGAAATGAGCAGTTCTTC.

The chain links TRBV2 to TRBJ2-3; 8 bases map to TRBD2. The CDR3 runs to 15 residues. Germline V gene data show CDR1 as SNHLY and CDR2 as FYNNEI. J lost 0 bases, V lost 9 bases, and 8 bases had no gene match. The DNA for the CDR3 is TGTGCCAGTGATCGGGGGGGGATTAGCACAGATACGCAGTATTTT. Translating it yields CASDRGGISTDTQYF.

This chain joins TRBV5-6 and TRBJ2-2; unclear D gene. Germline CDR1 reads SGHDT; CDR2 reads YYEEEE. V gave up 1 base and J gave up 1 base, with 14 bases separating them. The CDR3 is 17 residues long. The CDR3 DNA follows: TGTGCCAGCAGCTTGTTTGAGCTCCGCTTGAACACCGGGGAGCTGTTTTTT. This gives the protein CASSLFELRLNTGELFF.

This clone was counted between two and nine times. The chain couples TRBV10-3 to TRBJ2-5; D gene ambiguous. Trimming pared 3 bases from V and 3 bases from J, leaving 8 bases between. CDR1 is ENHRY, CDR2 SYGVKD, per germline. The CDR3 extends over 13 amino acids. The CDR3 loop reads CAISEVSEETQYF. CDR3 in DNA: TGTGCCATCAGTGAAGTGAGCGAAGAGACCCAGTACTTC.

V and J are TRBV28 and TRBJ1-2; a possible D gene is TRBD1 (5 bases). CDR3 size: 14 residues. The V gene's germline CDR1 is MDHEN and CDR2 SYDVKM. V was cut by 11 bases and J by 7 bases, with 23 bases left in between. The CDR3 protein is CAVPRPGSRFGYTF. The CDR3 DNA reads TGTGCCGTTCCCCGTCCAGGGTCACGGTTTGGCTACACCTTC.

This clone came up once. V usage is TRBV19 and J usage is TRBJ2-7; unclear D gene. With 5 bases removed from V and 2 bases from J, the gap between germline ends came to 4 bases. Germline V lookup: CDR1 LNHDA, CDR2 SQIVND (reference sequence). The length of the CDR3 is 11 residues. The CDR3 is CASSSTYEQYF. CDR3 in DNA: TGTGCCAGTAGTTCTACCTACGAGCAGTACTTC.

This clone was recorded once. This rearrangement joins TRBV9 to TRBJ1-1, with TRBD1 matching 7 bases. Trimming removed 4 bases from V and 2 bases from J; junction bases left unmatched: 11. The CDR3 runs to 16 residues. CDR1 is SGDLS, CDR2 YYNGEE, per germline. The chain's CDR3 is CASSSSGGPLNTEAFF. The CDR3 DNA reads TGTGCCAGCAGCTCCTCAGGGGGGCCTTTAAACACTGAAGCTTTCTTT.

The rearrangement links TRBV25-1 to TRBJ1-6; 7 bases fit TRBD1. The length of the CDR3 is 14 residues. V was pared by 6 bases and J by 4 bases, with 3 bases of the junction left unmatched. In germline, CDR1 is MGHDK, CDR2 SYGVNS. CDR3 nucleotides: TGTGCCAGCAGGGACAGGTTATATAATTCACCCCTCCACTTT. It translates to CASRDRLYNSPLHF.

The chain joins TRBV6-2 or TRBV6-3 to TRBJ1-5, with D maybe TRBD1 (6 bases). Trimming shortened V by 8 bases and J by 4 bases, and 18 bases separated the two germline ends. Per the germline V gene, CDR1 is MNHEY and CDR2 is SVGEGT. This CDR3 has 15 amino acids. The CDR3 DNA is TGTGCCAGCCGCCCGGCAGGGGTCGAAAATCAGCCCCAGCATTTT. Encoded protein: CASRPAGVENQPQHF.

The chain is built from TRBV9 and TRBJ2-7, with 10 nucleotides matching TRBD2. The germline V gene has CDR1 SGDLS and CDR2 YYNGEE. This CDR3 contains 15 residues. The V gene end was trimmed by 4 bases and the J gene end by 2 bases; junction bases not matched to a gene: 6. This CDR3 reads CASSPASGRAYEQYF. The CDR3 DNA is TGTGCCAGCAGCCCCGCGAGCGGGAGGGCCTACGAGCAGTACTTC.

The J gene is TRBJ1-5, the V gene TRBV6-6; 11 bases align to TRBD1. V trimming: 0 bases; J trimming: 6 bases; junction bases outside the gene matches: 1. Per the germline V gene, CDR1 is MNHNY and CDR2 is SVGAGI (reference sequence). The length of the CDR3 is 15 residues. The chain's CDR3 is CASSYSGTGGQPQHF. CDR3 coding DNA: TGTGCCAGCAGTTACTCGGGGACAGGGGGTCAGCCCCAGCATTTT.

This clone was seen a handful of times. The V and J genes are TRBV7-9 and TRBJ2-7; a possible D gene is TRBD2 (5 bases). This CDR3 spans 14 amino acids. Germline loops: CDR1 SEHNR, CDR2 FQNEAQ (reference sequence). Between the trimmed V and J ends, which lost 2 bases and 0 bases, there was a span of 8 bases. The CDR3 nucleotides read TGTGCCAGCAGCTTACCGGGGTTCTCCTACGAGCAGTACTTC. This encodes CASSLPGFSYEQYF.

This chain connects TRBV3-1 (or the pseudogene TRBV3-2) to TRBJ2-3, with 7 bases that match TRBD2. Germline lookup yields CDR1 LGHDT and CDR2 YNNKEL (reference sequence). Trimming at V came to 1 base and at J to 5 bases, leaving 3 bases not matched to a gene. The CDR3 runs to 14 residues. CDR3 in DNA: TGTGCCAGCAGCCAAGGCGCGGGGGAAGATACGCAGTATTTT. As protein: CASSQGAGEDTQYF.

V usage is TRBV2 and J usage is TRBJ2-1; TRBD2 agrees at 10 bases. V lost 1 base, J lost 9 bases, and 9 bases stayed unmatched. This CDR3 is built from 16 residues. CDR1 is SNHLY, CDR2 FYNNEI, per germline. CDR3: CASSEGASGSDGEQFF. The CDR3 nucleotides are TGTGCCAGCAGTGAAGGTGCTAGCGGGAGTGATGGTGAGCAGTTCTTC.

The V call is TRBV7-9, the J call TRBJ1-5; D not resolved. CDR3 length: 12 amino acids. Germline-derived CDR1 and CDR2 are SEHNR and FQNEAQ (reference sequence). V was shortened by 5 bases and J by 6 bases, with 8 bases between the two germline ends. The CDR3 nucleotides are TGTGCCAGCAGCACAGACACTCAGCCCCAGCATTTT. Its translation: CASSTDTQPQHF.

CDR3 sequence: CASRGHATGELFF. The CDR3 DNA reads as TGTGCCAGCAGGGGACACGCCACCGGGGAGCTGTTTTTT. V is TRBV7-3 and J is TRBJ2-2; maybe TRBD1 (6 bases). Germline V gene sequence: CDR1 SGHTA, CDR2 FQGTGA. The V end was cut by 6 bases, the J end by 4 bases, with 9 bases between. CDR3 size: 13 residues.

The chain joins TRBV2 to TRBJ2-1; D is undetermined. This CDR3 is 11 amino acids long. The germline gives CDR1 SNHLY, CDR2 FYNNEI. V was trimmed by 7 bases and J by 3 bases, leaving 4 bases between them. The CDR3 loop reads CASTLYNEQFF. In DNA form, the CDR3 reads TGTGCCAGCACACTCTACAATGAGCAGTTCTTC.

The chain combines TRBV5-4 with TRBJ2-3, with 10 bases lining up with TRBD1. This CDR3 region has 17 residues. The germline V gene encodes CDR1 SGHNT and CDR2 YYREEE (reference sequence). V shed 4 bases and J 2 bases; nucleotides not matched to a gene: 10. The CDR3 nucleotides read TGTGCCAGCAGCCTACGACAGGGGGCGGGCATCACAGATACGCAGTATTTT. It yields the protein CASSLRQGAGITDTQYF.

This clone was seen a single time. J is TRBJ1-6 and V is TRBV10-3, with D maybe TRBD1 (6 bases). The CDR3 has 16 residues. Trimming removed 5 bases from V and 9 bases from J, with 20 bases in between. Germline values: CDR1 ENHRY, CDR2 SYGVKD. The CDR3 bases are TGTGCCATCAGTTCTGACAGGCCGACAACAGCTTCACCCCTCCACTTT. It translates to CAISSDRPTTASPLHF.

The chain employs TRBV29-1 and TRBJ2-1; D gene ambiguous. This CDR3 region has 13 residues. The germline V gene has CDR1 SQVTM and CDR2 ANQGSEA. Trimming pared 4 bases from V and 4 bases from J, leaving 11 bases between. CDR3 sequence (DNA): TGCAGCGTTGCGTCAGACAAATACAATGAGCAGTTCTTC. It yields the protein CSVASDKYNEQFF.

This rearrangement joins TRBV4-3 to TRBJ2-5, with D maybe TRBD1 (7 bases). Trimming pared 4 bases from V and 0 bases from J, leaving 15 bases between. Per the germline V gene, CDR1 is LGHNA and CDR2 is YSLEER. The CDR3 loop spans 16 amino acids. CDR3 amino acids: CASSLGGGDYQETQYF. The CDR3 coding sequence is TGCGCCAGCAGCCTAGGAGGGGGCGATTACCAAGAGACCCAGTACTTC.

The V call is TRBV18, the J call TRBJ1-2; D is uncertain. Looked up from germline, CDR1 is KGHSH and CDR2 is LQKENI. Trimming took off 3 bases at V and 1 base at J, with 6 bases between the two ends. This CDR3 is built from 13 residues. CDR3 region: CASSPAVNYGYTF. The DNA of the CDR3 is TGTGCCAGCTCACCGGCTGTTAACTATGGCTACACCTTC.

This sequence joins TRBV5-4 and TRBJ1-1, with D unclear. This CDR3 is built from 13 residues. The germline V gene has CDR1 SGHNT and CDR2 YYREEE (reference sequence). Trimming took off 1 base at V and 4 bases at J, with 8 bases between the two ends. CDR3 in amino acids: CASSLMAVTEAFF. The CDR3 DNA reads TGTGCCAGCAGCTTGATGGCGGTCACTGAAGCTTTCTTT.

The genes are TRBV5-6 and TRBJ2-2; 8 bases are a match to TRBD1. V was pared by 5 bases and J by 2 bases, with 8 bases of the junction left unmatched. This CDR3 has 16 residues. Germline CDR1 is SGHDT and CDR2 is YYEEEE. The CDR3 region is CASRQTGERNTGELFF. The CDR3, as DNA: TGTGCCAGCAGGCAGACAGGGGAGAGAAACACCGGGGAGCTGTTTTTT.

This rearrangement joins TRBV4-1 to TRBJ2-2; no clear D gene. Germline CDR1 and CDR2: MGHRA and YSYEKL. Trimming took off 3 bases at V and 3 bases at J, with 8 bases between the two ends. This CDR3 comprises 14 residues. The CDR3 loop is CASSHGRDTGELFF. As DNA, the CDR3 is TGCGCCAGCAGCCATGGCCGGGACACCGGGGAGCTGTTTTTT.

CDR3 bases: TGTGCCAGCAGCTTTCGGGACAGAGCTAACTATGGCTACACCTTC. Encoded protein: CASSFRDRANYGYTF. This rearrangement joins TRBV11-1 to TRBJ1-2; 7 bases are shared with TRBD1. V trimming: 3 bases; J trimming: 0 bases; junction bases outside the gene matches: 4. Germline V gene sequence: CDR1 SGHAT, CDR2 FQDESV (reference sequence). The CDR3 runs 15 residues. The full variable domain, completed using reference TRBV11-1 and TRBJ1-2, is EAEVAQSPRYKITEKSQAVAFWCDPISGHATLYWYRQILGQGPELLVQFQDESVVDDSQLPKDRFSAERLKGVDSTLKIQPAELGDSAMYLCASSFRDRANYGYTFGSGTRLTVV.

This chain links TRBV7-2 with TRBJ2-5, with D perhaps matching TRBD2 (5 bases). V was trimmed by 1 base and J by 0 bases, leaving 9 bases between them. In germline, CDR1 is SGHTA, CDR2 FQGNSA. This CDR3 has 15 residues. CDR3: CASSLVPGNQETQYF. The CDR3 nucleotides are TGTGCCAGCAGCTTAGTTCCGGGGAACCAAGAGACCCAGTACTTC.